The next 2 T cell receptor beta chains were all read from a single sample in a study of T cell responses to AZD1222 COVID-19 vaccine. Here immunoSEQ multiplex PCR was the method, and the copy in TCRdb shows in-frame clones only, minus some. The table has under 150,000 clones, about 91% seen once; the top ten hold 2.8%. The specimen was peripheral blood, collected on day 0 of AZD1222 vaccination. These receptors were obtained from an adult in good health.

V usage is TRBV7-2 and J usage is TRBJ1-2; 8 nucleotides match TRBD1. The CDR3 sequence is 14 residues long. With 5 bases clipped from V and 3 bases from J, the junction kept 5 bases outside the gene matches. The germline CDR1 and CDR2 sequences are SGHTA and FQGNSA. The CDR3 DNA reads TGTGCCAGCAGCCCAGGACAGGGAGACTATGGCTACACCTTC. Protein product: CASSPGQGDYGYTF.

J is TRBJ2-7 and V is TRBV5-4; tentatively, D is TRBD1 (6 bases). The V gene lost 1 base and the J gene lost 6 bases, with 8 bases spanning the gap. Looked up from germline, CDR1 is SGHNT and CDR2 is YYREEE (reference sequence). The CDR3 sequence is 12 residues long. CDR3 nucleotides: TGTGCCAGCAGCTTGACAGGGAGCGAGCAGTACTTC. It is translated as CASSLTGSEQYF. Variable domain in full (rest from reference TRBV5-4 and TRBJ2-7): ETGVTQSPTHLIKTRGQQVTLRCSSQSGHNTVSWYQQALGQGPQFIFQYYREEENGRGNFPPRFSGLQFPNYSSELNVNALELDDSALYLCASSLTGSEQYFGPGTRLTVT.